Below, 7 T cell receptor beta chains from the same sample are listed, as sequenced in a study of regulatory T cells in long-lasting Graves disease. Building of the TCR beta libraries involved iRepertoire HTBI primers and Arm-PCR of CDR3 regions. Via MiXCR, TCRdb re-called the multiplex PCR reads, giving one row per CDR3 protein. The table shows some 300,000 distinct CDR3 sequences, with roughly 21% occurring only once. Time point specified: persistent/refractory GD, antithyroid drugs over 5 years with positive TRAb. PBMC RNA served as the TCR library source. The sample in question was peripheral blood mononuclear cells (PBMCs), obtained when the disease was refractory, from a patient treated with antithyroid drugs. These receptors were taken from a female donor with Graves disease.

The chain joins TRBV7-9 to TRBJ2-5, with 7 bases matching TRBD2. Germline values: CDR1 SEHNR, CDR2 FQNEAQ (reference sequence). The V and J ends lost 4 bases and 6 bases, in that order; junction bases with no gene match: 5. The length of the CDR3 is 13 residues. This CDR3 is CASSSPGGKTQYF. The DNA for the CDR3 is TGTGCCAGCAGCTCCCCCGGGGGGAAGACCCAGTACTTC.

This clonotype was counted between two and nine times. The rearrangement uses TRBV7-2 and TRBJ1-2, with 10 bases aligning to TRBD1. There are 17 residues in the CDR3. CDR1 is SGHTA, CDR2 FQGNSA, per germline. V gave up 5 bases and J gave up 5 bases; unmatched junction bases: 14. The CDR3 loop is CASSPGTGESGRYGYTF. The CDR3 nucleotides are TGTGCCAGCAGCCCCGGGACAGGGGAGTCTGGGCGATATGGCTACACCTTC.

This clonotype was seen repeatedly, ten times or more. The rearrangement joins TRBV28 to TRBJ1-2; the D gene is possibly TRBD1 (5 bases). V was cut by 4 bases and J by 3 bases, with 9 bases left in between. The CDR3 consists of 13 residues. Germline V gene sequence: CDR1 MDHEN, CDR2 SYDVKM. The CDR3 sequence: CASSSDTDYGYTF. The CDR3 DNA sequence: TGTGCCAGCAGTTCGGACACGGACTATGGCTACACCTTC.

This clonotype was detected only a few times. This sequence joins TRBV20-1 and TRBJ2-6; D remains unclear. CDR1 is DFQATT, CDR2 SNEGSKA, per germline (reference sequence). Trimming took off 3 bases at V and 3 bases at J, with 15 bases between the two ends. This CDR3 has 16 residues. The CDR3: CSASFRLENGANVLTF. The CDR3 DNA sequence: TGCAGTGCTAGCTTTCGCCTAGAAAATGGGGCCAACGTCCTGACTTTC.

This clonotype has more than one count but fewer than ten. The chain uses TRBV5-5 and TRBJ1-4, with a weak D call TRBD1 (5 bases). The CDR3 contains 14 residues. Germline V CDR1 and CDR2: SGHKS, YYEKEE (reference sequence). Trimming took off 4 bases at V and 6 bases at J, with 13 bases between the two ends. The CDR3 sequence is CASSATGTDEKLFF. The CDR3 coding sequence is TGTGCCAGCAGCGCGACCGGGACGGATGAAAAACTGTTTTTT.

This clonotype was seen ten or more times. The chain joins TRBV7-2 to TRBJ2-7, with unresolved D. The CDR3 runs to 15 residues. From germline, CDR1 is SGHTA and CDR2 FQGNSA. Deletions cut 0 bases from V and 0 bases from J, with 9 bases between. CDR3 nucleotide sequence: TGTGCCAGCAGCTTAGCGCACACCGTCTCCTACGAGCAGTACTTC. This sequence encodes CASSLAHTVSYEQYF.

This clonotype was counted at least ten times. V gene TRBV30 combines with J gene TRBJ2-2; the D is unclear. Looked up from germline, CDR1 is GTSNPN and CDR2 is SVGIG (reference sequence). V was pared by 4 bases and J by 4 bases, with 7 bases between. There are 12 residues in the CDR3. CDR3: CAWIQSTGELFF. CDR3 DNA sequence: TGTGCCTGGATTCAGAGCACCGGGGAGCTGTTTTTT.